Listed below are T cell receptor beta chains from one sample, sequenced in a study of T-cell reconstitution after alpha-beta-depleted transplantation in children. MiXCR was run by TCRdb on the PCR reads, yielding one entry per CDR3 protein. Among roughly 500,000 distinct CDR3 sequences, about 33% were seen once, and the ten largest hold around 2.4%. The sample consisted of PBMCs from the stem cell graft donor, taken from the stem cell graft. The receptors here all came from a human donor who donated a stem cell graft to a child with aplastic anemia. Each CDR3 is given with its conserved first and last residue. A D gene is named only where the DNA matches it firmly. Only part of the rows carry a size: once, few, many, or a class if the clone is expanded.

j_call v_call clone_size d_call cdr3_aa cdr3_nt
TRBJ2-2 TRBV29-1 - TRBD2 CSVVFSGSRELFF TGCAGCGTTGTCTTTAGCGGGAGCCGGGAGCTGTTTTTT
TRBJ1-2 TRBV12-3/TRBV12-4 - TRBD1 CASSHRGRTGGYTF TGTGCCAGCAGCCACAGGGGGCGCACGGGTGGCTACACCTTC
TRBJ1-4 TRBV18 - - CASSPTLGRANEKLFF TGTGCCAGCTCACCAACGCTGGGGCGAGCTAATGAAAAACTGTTTTTT
TRBJ2-7 TRBV9 - TRBD2 CASSVGSLAVTYEQYF TGTGCCAGCAGCGTAGGTAGTCTAGCGGTTACCTACGAGCAGTACTTC
TRBJ1-1 TRBV5-5 - TRBD1 CASSLKGQIFTEAFF TGTGCCAGCAGCTTAAAGGGACAGATTTTCACTGAAGCTTTCTTT
TRBJ2-3 TRBV27 few TRBD1 CASRLTGSRTDTQYF TGTGCCAGCAGATTGACAGGGTCTCGGACAGATACGCAGTATTTT
TRBJ1-1 TRBV18 - TRBD1 CASSPLSAGGLNTEAFF TGTGCCAGCTCACCACTCTCGGCAGGGGGCTTGAACACTGAAGCTTTCTTT
TRBJ2-7 TRBV11-2 - - CASSTAGGRAEQYF TGTGCCAGCAGCACAGCAGGGGGGAGAGCCGAGCAGTACTTC
TRBJ2-7 TRBV12-3/TRBV12-4 many TRBD2 CASSFGTSGTLEQYF TGTGCCAGCAGTTTCGGGACTAGCGGGACCCTCGAGCAGTACTTC
TRBJ2-3 TRBV12-3/TRBV12-4 few - CASSPMGGGADTQYF TGTGCCAGCAGTCCAATGGGGGGAGGCGCAGATACGCAGTATTTT
TRBJ2-3 TRBV21-1 - - CASSKGLWDPVSAHHTQYF TGTGCCAGCAGCAAAGGCTTGTGGGACCCGGTATCGGCACATCATACGCAGTATTTT
TRBJ2-1 TRBV7-2 few TRBD2 CASSLGLGQLQFF TGTGCCAGCAGCTTGGGACTAGGGCAATTGCAGTTCTTC
TRBJ2-2 TRBV9 - - CASAGTQNTGELFF TGTGCCAGCGCGGGGACACAGAACACCGGGGAGCTGTTTTTT
TRBJ1-5 TRBV27 - - CASSPRRGAFNQPQHF TGTGCCAGCAGTCCTCGGAGAGGAGCGTTCAATCAGCCCCAGCATTTT
TRBJ2-7 TRBV12-3/TRBV12-4 few TRBD1 CASSPQPGTGVYEQYF TGTGCCAGCAGCCCCCAACCCGGGACAGGGGTCTACGAGCAGTACTTC
TRBJ2-7 TRBV7-2 few - CASSPERGRAYEQYF TGTGCCAGCAGCCCGGAACGGGGAAGGGCCTACGAGCAGTACTTC
TRBJ2-2 TRBV12-3/TRBV12-4 - - CASSLAEFGELFF TGTGCCAGCAGTTTAGCCGAGTTCGGGGAGCTGTTTTTT
TRBJ2-3 TRBV25-1 few TRBD2 CASSEYGTSGTDTQYF TGTGCCAGCAGTGAATATGGAACTAGCGGCACAGATACGCAGTATTTT
TRBJ1-3 TRBV28 - TRBD1 CASRDRAGNTIYF TGTGCCAGCAGGGACAGGGCTGGAAACACCATATATTTT
TRBJ2-3 TRBV18 few - CASSPVVATDTQYF TGTGCCAGCTCACCGGTAGTGGCGACAGATACGCAGTATTTT
TRBJ2-7 TRBV4-3 - TRBD1 CASSQDRTGAYEQYF TGCGCCAGCAGCCAAGATAGGACAGGGGCCTACGAGCAGTACTTC
TRBJ1-4 TRBV20-1 few - CSASYVTGGEKLFF TGCAGTGCTAGTTACGTGACAGGAGGCGAAAAACTGTTTTTT
TRBJ1-2 TRBV6-1 - - CASNFLRDGGYTF TGTGCCAGCAACTTCCTCAGGGACGGCGGCTACACCTTC
TRBJ2-6 TRBV29-1 few - CSVIVAGANVLTF TGCAGCGTTATTGTGGCTGGGGCCAACGTCCTGACTTTC
TRBJ1-6 TRBV5-1 few TRBD1 CASRLRTGIANSPLHF TGCGCCAGCCGACTCCGGACAGGGATCGCTAATTCACCCCTCCACTTT
TRBJ2-1 TRBV12-3/TRBV12-4 - TRBD2 CASSPGGLAGGGSYNEQFF TGTGCCAGCTCCCCAGGAGGGCTAGCGGGAGGTGGATCCTACAATGAGCAGTTCTTC
TRBJ1-1 TRBV5-1 - - CASSRAGGTEAFF TGCGCCAGCAGCCGCGCCGGGGGCACTGAAGCTTTCTTT
TRBJ2-1 TRBV24-1 - - CATSASGNEQFF TGTGCCACCAGTGCCTCAGGCAATGAGCAGTTCTTC
TRBJ2-1 TRBV6-1 few - CASSETDNEQFF TGTGCCAGCAGTGAGACTGATAATGAGCAGTTCTTC
TRBJ1-3 TRBV7-8 few - CASSLAEGIAIYF TGTGCCAGCAGCTTAGCGGAAGGGATCGCCATATATTTT
TRBJ1-1 TRBV20-1 many TRBD1 CSAKGAVTEAFF TGCAGTGCTAAGGGGGCGGTCACTGAAGCTTTCTTT
TRBJ2-2 TRBV30 few - CAWSVLVNTGELFF TGTGCCTGGAGTGTACTAGTGAACACCGGGGAGCTGTTTTTT
TRBJ1-1 TRBV13 - - CASSFGDRRNTEAFF TGTGCCAGCAGCTTCGGAGACCGAAGGAACACTGAAGCTTTCTTT
TRBJ2-1 TRBV6-2/TRBV6-3 - TRBD2 CASSYWTSGVNEQFF TGTGCCAGCAGTTACTGGACTAGCGGCGTCAATGAGCAGTTCTTC
TRBJ2-7 TRBV19 - - CASSPTWGPTYEQYF TGTGCCAGTAGCCCAACCTGGGGGCCCACCTACGAGCAGTACTTC
TRBJ1-1 TRBV7-2 - - CASSKLQPNTEAFF TGTGCCAGCAGCAAGCTACAGCCGAACACTGAAGCTTTCTTT
TRBJ2-1 TRBV5-4 - TRBD1 CASSLQGADEQFF TGTGCCAGCAGCTTGCAGGGGGCGGATGAGCAGTTCTTC
TRBJ1-1 TRBV12-3/TRBV12-4 few TRBD1 CASRLGQDLEAFF TGTGCCAGCAGACTGGGACAGGACCTTGAAGCTTTCTTT
TRBJ2-1 TRBV7-8 - - CASSLTENPSYNEQFF TGTGCCAGCAGCTTAACGGAGAACCCCTCCTACAATGAGCAGTTCTTC
TRBJ1-2 TRBV4-2 - - CASSQEITALSYGYTF TGTGCCAGCAGCCAAGAAATCACAGCTCTCTCCTATGGCTACACCTTC
TRBJ1-2 TRBV5-6 few TRBD1 CASSLYTGTGGSYGYTF TGTGCCAGCAGCCTATATACCGGGACAGGAGGCTCCTATGGCTACACCTTC